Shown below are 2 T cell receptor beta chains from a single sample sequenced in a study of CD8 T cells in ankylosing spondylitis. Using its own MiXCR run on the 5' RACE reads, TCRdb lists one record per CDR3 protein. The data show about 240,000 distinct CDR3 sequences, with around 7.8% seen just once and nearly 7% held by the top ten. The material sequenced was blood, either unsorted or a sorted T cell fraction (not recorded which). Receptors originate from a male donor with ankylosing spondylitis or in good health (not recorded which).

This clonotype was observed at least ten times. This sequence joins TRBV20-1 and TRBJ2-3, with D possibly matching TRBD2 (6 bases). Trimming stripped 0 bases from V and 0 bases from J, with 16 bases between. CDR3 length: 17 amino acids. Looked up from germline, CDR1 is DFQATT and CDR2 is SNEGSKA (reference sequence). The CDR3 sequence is CSARDLRSGSSTDTQYF. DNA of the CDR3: TGCAGTGCTAGAGATCTTAGGAGCGGGTCTAGCACAGATACGCAGTATTTT.

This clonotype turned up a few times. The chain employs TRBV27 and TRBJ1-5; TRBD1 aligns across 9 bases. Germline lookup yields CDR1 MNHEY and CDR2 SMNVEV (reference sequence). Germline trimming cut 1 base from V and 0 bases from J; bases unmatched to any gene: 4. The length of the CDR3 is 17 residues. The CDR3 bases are TGTGCCAGCAGTTTATGGGGACAGGGTTATAGCAATCAGCCCCAGCATTTT. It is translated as CASSLWGQGYSNQPQHF.